Listed here is a single T cell receptor beta chain. Its antigen is currently unknown. The data were produced by immunoSEQ multiplex PCR, yet TCRdb's version contains in-frame clones alone and is incomplete. The sample holds tens of thousands of clones; 80% to 90% are singletons and the top ten take around 0.8%. Trimming shortened V by 4 bases and J by 7 bases, and 20 bases separated the two germline ends. The CDR3 runs 16 residues. Looked up from germline, CDR1 is MNHEY and CDR2 is SMNVEV (reference sequence). These data are taken from a study of radiotherapy plus CTLA-4 blockade in lung cancer. Study overall: Objective responses were documented in around 19% of patients, with disease control in 25% to 35%.

Study findings and constraints: Expansion in blood of tumor-derived TCR clones was seen after radiotherapy plus ipilimumab.

The TCR comes from a human donor with non-small cell lung cancer who had stable disease on radiotherapy plus ipilimumab. Material: peripheral blood, obtained from a patient treated with radiotherapy plus ipilimumab. The rearrangement uses TRBV27 and TRBJ2-1; maybe TRBD2 (6 bases). CDR3 nucleotide sequence: TGTGCCAGCAGTTACTACCGGGTCCTAGGAGGGAATGAGCAGTTCTTC. Its protein product is CASSYYRVLGGNEQFF.